This T cell receptor beta chain emerged from a study of blood T cell repertoires in COVID-19. Study-level information: COVID-19 samples collected from the United States, Italy and Spain covered acute and convalescent phases. PBMCs, B-cell-depleted T cells, or T cells were the source of the cDNA or gDNA that made up the material.

In the original analysis: Amplifying reference gene primers gave estimates of nucleated cell counts. Libraries were prepared by immunoSEQ multiplex PCR; TCRdb keeps only in-frame clonotypes and omits some of them. V and J calls and clone size come straight from that table; D and trimming were deduced from the DNA. The table lists roughly 120,000 clones, approximately 85% of them singletons. Seattle patients were enrolled while actively infected and followed longitudinally. CDR3 length: 13 residues. Deletions cut 9 bases from V and 7 bases from J, with 13 bases between. CDR1 is MNHEY and CDR2 is SVGAGI in the germline V gene.

The sample was peripheral blood. V and J are TRBV6-5 and TRBJ1-6; D is possibly TRBD1 (5 bases). The receptor was derived from a woman aged 55-69 years with COVID-19, enrolled during active disease. CDR3 region: CASSRQMNSPLHF. CDR3 nucleotides: TGTGCCAGTTCTAGACAGATGAATTCACCCCTCCACTTT.